Presented here are 13 T cell receptor beta chains from one specimen sequenced in a study of cytomegalovirus exposure and HLA in healthy donors. A multiplex PCR was run with 60 Vbeta primers and 13 Jbeta primers. TCRdb's copy holds only in-frame clones and misses some; the assay was immunoSEQ multiplex PCR. The sample has 90,000 to 120,000 clones, 82% seen once. Source material: PBMCs. These receptor sequences come from a man aged 25-45 years in good health and CMV-seropositive.

The CDR3 nucleotides read TGTGCCAGCTCCAGTGCCCCCCGGGGGGGCGGAGATACGCAGTATTTT. Protein product: CASSSAPRGGGDTQYF. V and J are TRBV25-1 and TRBJ2-3; TRBD2 matches 8 bases. Per germline, CDR1 MGHDK and CDR2 SYGVNS. V was pared by 8 bases and J by 5 bases, with 15 bases of the junction left unmatched. The CDR3 has 16 amino acids.

The chain joins TRBV4-1 to TRBJ1-2, with D unclear. Trimming pared 6 bases from V and 2 bases from J, leaving 10 bases between. Germline assignment: CDR1 MGHRA and CDR2 YSYEKL. The CDR3 contains 13 residues. CDR3 nucleotides: TGCGCCAGCAGATCCACGGGAAACTATGGCTACACCTTC. Translated: CASRSTGNYGYTF.

The CDR3 region is CASKETESLETQYF. CDR3 bases: TGTGCCAGCAAGGAGACAGAGAGTCTCGAGACCCAGTACTTC. This chain connects TRBV2 to TRBJ2-5; perhaps TRBD1 as D (5 bases). There are 14 residues in the CDR3. The germline V gene has CDR1 SNHLY and CDR2 FYNNEI. The V end was cut by 7 bases, the J end by 5 bases, with 17 bases between. Full variable domain (remainder filled in from reference TRBV2 and TRBJ2-5): EPEVTQTPSHQVTQMGQEVILRCVPISNHLYFYWYRQILGQKVEFLVSFYNNEISEKSEIFDDQFSVERPDGSNFTLKIRSTKLEDSAMYFCASKETESLETQYFGPGTRLLVL.

The V gene is TRBV7-8, the J gene TRBJ2-4; 9 nucleotides line up with TRBD1. The trim removed 5 bases at V and 9 bases at J, leaving 11 bases unmatched. The length of the CDR3 is 15 residues. Germline assignment: CDR1 SGHVS and CDR2 FQNEAQ. CDR3 bases: TGTGCCAGCAGCGCTCCGGGGACAGGGTCCGGCATTCAGTACTTC. This gives the protein CASSAPGTGSGIQYF.

This CDR3 is CASSPSEGFTEAFF. The CDR3 nucleotides read TGTGCCAGCTCACCAAGCGAAGGTTTCACTGAAGCTTTCTTT. The chain recombines TRBV18 with TRBJ1-1, with D hard to call. V was clipped by 2 bases and J by 4 bases, with 11 bases between them. Germline V gene lookup returns CDR1 KGHSH and CDR2 LQKENI. The CDR3 spans 14 residues.

This sequence joins TRBV18 and TRBJ1-2, with D possibly TRBD1 on 5 matching bases. The V gene's germline CDR1 is KGHSH and CDR2 LQKENI. The CDR3 is 13 residues long. Trimming took off 5 bases at V and 6 bases at J, with 13 bases between the two ends. CDR3 sequence reads: CASSWGRIDGYTF. The DNA for the CDR3 is TGTGCCAGCTCATGGGGCCGTATTGATGGCTACACCTTC.

This chain uses TRBV25-1 with TRBJ1-3, with 7 bases identical to TRBD1. The CDR3 contains 16 residues. Germline V gene lookup returns CDR1 MGHDK and CDR2 SYGVNS. Unmatched junction bases numbered 6, after V lost 4 bases and J lost 0 bases. CDR3 region: CASSAPKGASGNTIYF. DNA for the CDR3: TGTGCCAGCAGTGCCCCGAAGGGGGCCTCTGGAAACACCATATATTTT.

The J gene is TRBJ2-5, the V gene TRBV25-1, with 11 nucleotides matching TRBD2. The CDR3 covers 17 residues. Germline values: CDR1 MGHDK, CDR2 SYGVNS. The J segment lost 4 bases and the V segment lost 5 bases, leaving 12 bases of the junction unmatched. The CDR3 DNA reads as TGTGCCAGCAGTCCCCCTAGCGGGGGGACGAAGGGAGAGACCCAGTACTTC. This codes for CASSPPSGGTKGETQYF.

This chain links TRBV30 with TRBJ1-3; 9 bases match TRBD1. V lost 6 bases to trimming and J lost 8 bases; unmatched junction nucleotides: 11. This CDR3 has 14 residues. Germline values: CDR1 GTSNPN, CDR2 SVGIG (reference sequence). CDR3 DNA sequence: TGTGCCTGCTCCCCTGGGACAGGGAGAGACACCATATATTTT. As protein: CACSPGTGRDTIYF. The full variable domain, with the rest looked up from reference TRBV30 and TRBJ1-3, is SQTIHQWPATLVQPVGSPLSLECTVEGTSNPNLYWYRQAAGRGLQLLFYSVGIGQISSEVPQNLSASRPQDRQFILSSKKLLLSDSGFYLCACSPGTGRDTIYFGEGSWLTVV.

The chain recombines TRBV7-3 with TRBJ2-5, with TRBD2 matching 7 bases. V lost 4 bases to trimming and J lost 4 bases; unmatched junction nucleotides: 9. This CDR3 has 15 amino acids. CDR1 SGHTA and CDR2 FQGTGA come from the germline V gene. In nucleotides, the CDR3 is TGTGCCAGCAGCTGGGCGGGCGGGGGTGGAGAGACCCAGTACTTC. Translated, it gives CASSWAGGGGETQYF.

This chain links TRBV6-5 with TRBJ1-4, with 7 bases lining up with TRBD1. Germline V gives CDR1 MNHEY, CDR2 SVGAGI. The CDR3 loop spans 15 amino acids. J was trimmed by 8 bases and V by 4 bases; bases with no gene match: 10. CDR3 in amino acids: CASSSTGIIAEKLFF. CDR3 nucleotide sequence: TGTGCCAGCAGTTCGACAGGGATAATTGCGGAAAAACTGTTTTTT.

The chain carries TRBV6-1 and TRBJ2-4, with 8 bases aligning to TRBD2. The CDR3 is 14 residues long. The trim removed 4 bases at V and 7 bases at J, leaving 6 bases unmatched. Germline lookup yields CDR1 MNHNS and CDR2 SASEGT. CDR3 bases: TGTGCCAGCAGTGGAAACGGGGGGGCTAACATTCAGTACTTC. Its translation is CASSGNGGANIQYF.

The rearrangement uses TRBV19 and TRBJ1-5; D ambiguous. Germline V lookup: CDR1 LNHDA, CDR2 SQIVND (reference sequence). V was cut by 3 bases and J by 7 bases, with 13 bases left in between. This CDR3 comprises 14 residues. In DNA form, the CDR3 reads TGTGCCAGTAGTATCGTGGAGGTGAGGCAGCCCCAGCATTTT. Amino acids: CASSIVEVRQPQHF.